This paragraph reports one TCR beta chain. Its specificity is not known. Assay: immunoSEQ multiplex PCR; the TCRdb copy retains only in-frame clones and omits some. The sample contains about 60,000 clones, roughly 90% of which appear only once. Germline CDR1 is MDHEN and CDR2 is SYDVKM. V lost 3 bases, J lost 3 bases, and 27 bases stayed unmatched. The CDR3 is 22 amino acids. The sample belongs to a study of cytomegalovirus exposure and HLA in healthy donors. Study summary: The same platform used for the 666 first-cohort repertoires was also used for the 120 or so validation repertoires, as a later analysis reported. The study's findings and limits: According to a subsequent analysis, TCR clusters identified in the first cohort showed a tendency to co-occur across the roughly 120 validation repertoires. High sensitivity and specificity were reportedly achieved when the classifier diagnosed cytomegalovirus status. Specificity for CMV antigens was confirmed in vitro for a few of the CMV-associated chains.

Sequenced input: PBMCs. The chain uses TRBV28 and TRBJ2-7, with 9 bases aligning to TRBD2. The clonotype comes from a man aged 18 to 30 in good health and CMV-seronegative. CDR3 coding DNA: TGTGCCAGCAGTTTTCCCGTAAACAGGGCAGGGGGGGCTAGCGGGGCATACTACGAGCAGTACTTC. Its translation: CASSFPVNRAGGASGAYYEQYF.